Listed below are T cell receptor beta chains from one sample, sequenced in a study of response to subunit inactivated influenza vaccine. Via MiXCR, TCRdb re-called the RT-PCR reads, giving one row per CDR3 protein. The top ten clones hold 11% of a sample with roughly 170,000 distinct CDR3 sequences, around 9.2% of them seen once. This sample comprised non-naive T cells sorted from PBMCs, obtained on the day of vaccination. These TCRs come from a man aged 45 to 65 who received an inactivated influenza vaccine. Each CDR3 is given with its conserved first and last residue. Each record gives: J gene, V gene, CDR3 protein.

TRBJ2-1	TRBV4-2	CASSQVGTDEQFF
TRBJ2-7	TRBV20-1	CSSSGTGEQYF
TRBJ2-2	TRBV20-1	CSAPRENTGELFF
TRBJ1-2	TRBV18	CASSPLSFYGYTF
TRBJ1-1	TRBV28	CATLSGANTEAFF
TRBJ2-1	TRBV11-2	CASSLQIGGQGVFDEQFF
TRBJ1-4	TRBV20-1	CSASRVGEKLFF
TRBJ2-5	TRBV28	CASSLVNRETQYF
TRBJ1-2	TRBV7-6	CASSLGRQTNDGYTF
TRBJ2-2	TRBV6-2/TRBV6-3	CASKYRGRTGELFF